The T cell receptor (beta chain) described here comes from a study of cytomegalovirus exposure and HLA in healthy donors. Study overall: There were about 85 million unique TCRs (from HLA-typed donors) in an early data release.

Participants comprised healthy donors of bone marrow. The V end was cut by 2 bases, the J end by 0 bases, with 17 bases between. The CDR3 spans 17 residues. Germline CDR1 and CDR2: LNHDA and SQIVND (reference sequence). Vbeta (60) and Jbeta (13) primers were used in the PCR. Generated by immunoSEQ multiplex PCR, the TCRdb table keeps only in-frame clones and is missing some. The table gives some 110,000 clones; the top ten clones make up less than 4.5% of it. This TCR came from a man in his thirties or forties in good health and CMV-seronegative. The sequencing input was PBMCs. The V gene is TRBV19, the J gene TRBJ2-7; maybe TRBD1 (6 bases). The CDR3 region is CASSISSGRGGSYEQYF. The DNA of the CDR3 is TGTGCCAGTAGTATATCATCCGGTCGAGGGGGCTCCTACGAGCAGTACTTC. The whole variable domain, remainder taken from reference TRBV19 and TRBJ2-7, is DGGITQSPKYLFRKEGQNVTLSCEQNLNHDAMYWYRQDPGQGLRLIYYSQIVNDFQKGDIAEGYSVSREKKESFPLTVTSAQKNPTAFYLCASSISSGRGGSYEQYFGPGTRLTVT.